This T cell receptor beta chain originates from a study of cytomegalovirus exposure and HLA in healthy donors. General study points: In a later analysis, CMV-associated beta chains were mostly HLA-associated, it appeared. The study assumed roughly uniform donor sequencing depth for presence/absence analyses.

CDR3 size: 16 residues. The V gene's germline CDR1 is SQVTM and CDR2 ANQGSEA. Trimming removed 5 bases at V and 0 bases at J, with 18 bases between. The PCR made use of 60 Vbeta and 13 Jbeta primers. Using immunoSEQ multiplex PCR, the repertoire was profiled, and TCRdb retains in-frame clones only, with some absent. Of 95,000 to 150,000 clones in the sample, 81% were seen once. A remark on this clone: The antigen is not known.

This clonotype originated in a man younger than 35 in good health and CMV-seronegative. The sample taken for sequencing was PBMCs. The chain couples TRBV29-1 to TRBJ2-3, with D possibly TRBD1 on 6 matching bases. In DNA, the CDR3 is TGCAGCGTTTCTGGACAGTATTCTCTTAGCACAGATACGCAGTATTTT. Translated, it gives CSVSGQYSLSTDTQYF.